This T cell receptor beta chain comes out of a study of T cells after yellow fever vaccination (dated by TCRdb to 2018 to 2020). For the wider study: The SMART-Seq v4 Ultra Low Input RNA kit was used to prepare libraries from fractions with low cell numbers. Two healthy male donors, one aged 18 to 30 and one aged 30 to 40 years, made up the cohort. To track T-cell clones before and after primary and booster YFV17D yellow fever vaccination, bulk TCR alpha and beta repertoires were sequenced longitudinally. Blood samples were taken at several timepoints before and after primary and secondary immunization, and bulk PBMC replicates and cell subsets were isolated.

As for this clonotype: The target of this receptor is not known. No quality values exist for individual bases; no much larger clone is one base distant.

The CDR3 runs 16 residues from the cysteine to the phenylalanine. The DNA shown is the 48-base CDR3, in frame from base 1. CDR1 and CDR2 (SEHNR, FQNEAQ) derive from the germline V gene (reference sequence). V and J are trimmed by 2 bases and 3 bases, and the gene matches miss 6 bases of the junction. General conclusions and limits of the study: Computational filtering was needed because FACS-sorted repertoires could contain abundant contaminating clonotypes from the bulk population. Compared with the primary T-cell response, the secondary T-cell response was weaker but faster, peaking on day 5 rather than day 15. A small fraction of clonotypes showed up in both the CD4 and CD8 compartments, probably as a result of convergent recombination. After the booster, most of the clones that had expanded following primary vaccination were detected again (roughly 97% of CD4 and around 88% of CD8), which suggests that memory was broadly maintained. Only a couple of donors were included in the study, so the extent to which the findings can be generalized is limited.

According to the study, the label for this sample's treatment or condition signals: live attenuated yellow fever vaccine strain. A standard Ficoll-Paque protocol was used to isolate PBMCs from peripheral blood. CD4 and CD8 T-cell fractions were isolated with Dynabeads CD4 and CD8 positive selection kits. TriZol was used to extract RNA from bulk PBMCs, CD4 and CD8 fractions, and dextramer-positive and dextramer-negative fractions. The reads were generated on an Illumina NovaSeq 6000. TCR cDNA was made using 5'RACE template switching, a step that added a universal primer site and unique molecular identifiers. Priming of cDNA synthesis was performed from both the TCR alpha and TCR beta constant segments. Library amplification used two PCR steps, and the second PCR step added sample barcodes and sequencing adapters. Sequencing of libraries was done on Illumina HiSeq 2500 (2x100 bp) or NovaSeq (2x150 bp). Under the source paper's analysis protocol: MIGEC was used to demultiplex reads and collapse the reads into UMI consensus sequences, and MiXCR was used for V(D)J alignment. Using edgeR on replicate PBMC samples, clonotypes were called vaccine-responding if FDR was below 0.01 and the log2 fold change was above 5 up to day 15. Bulk clonotypes were assigned CD4 or CD8 identity according to which sequenced CD4 or CD8 repertoire held them at higher abundance. The public reads were reprocessed in TCRdb via fastp at Q25 and MiXCR, keeping in-frame beta chains. When rows share a CDR3 protein, they turn into one entry using the most common DNA and genes. TCRdb, rather than the study authors, made the V and J calls. In this sample the table shows 120,000 or so distinct CDR3 sequences, roughly 15% of which occur a single time. The ten largest clonotypes hold roughly two fifths of the sample.

The TCR comes from a man aged 18 to 29 who received the YFV17D yellow fever vaccine. The chain links TRBV7-9 with TRBJ1-2; 10 middle bases align to TRBD1. Source: CD8+ T cells sorted from PBMCs, taken 5 days after the yellow fever booster vaccination. The CDR3 here reads CASSLLQDRGYYGYTF. DNA sequence: TGTGCCAGCAGCTTATTGCAGGACAGGGGGTACTATGGCTACACCTTC.